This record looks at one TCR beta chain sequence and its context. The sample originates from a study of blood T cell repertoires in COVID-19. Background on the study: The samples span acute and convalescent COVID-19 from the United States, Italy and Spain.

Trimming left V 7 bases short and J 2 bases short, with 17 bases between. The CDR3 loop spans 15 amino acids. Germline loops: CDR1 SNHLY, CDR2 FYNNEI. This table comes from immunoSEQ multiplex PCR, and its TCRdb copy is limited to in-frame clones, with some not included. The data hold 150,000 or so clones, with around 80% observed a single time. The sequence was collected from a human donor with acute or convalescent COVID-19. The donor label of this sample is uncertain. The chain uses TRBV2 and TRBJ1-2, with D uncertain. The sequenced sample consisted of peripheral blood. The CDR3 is CASTRSAGANYGYTF. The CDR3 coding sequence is TGTGCCAGCACCCGATCGGCGGGCGCGAACTATGGCTACACCTTC.